A single T cell receptor (beta chain) is shown here with its context. No antigen is known for it. Base qualities are missing; no much larger clone stands one base away. This entry comes from a study of blood T cell repertoires in COVID-19 (TCRdb year 2020). Broadly, across the study: Collaborator samples came from the United States, Italy and Spain and covered acute and convalescent phases of COVID-19. The dataset comprised deeply sampled blood TCRbeta repertoires from subjects exposed to, actively infected with, or recovered from COVID-19. Sample metadata almost always included a de-identified subject ID, COVID-19 status, age in years and sex. The repertoires were made available in a free public database intended to serve as a resource for research on the immune response to SARS-CoV-2. Where HLA class I and class II types were available, the types were taken from metadata supplied by the sample provider, not from assay-based typing. The prospective study material was composed of cDNA or gDNA derived from T cells, B-cell-depleted T cells, or PBMCs. Samples came from the ongoing ImmuneRACE study (first 160 participants) plus 1,254 subjects from 6 global collaborators. The full study reports these points: The amount of clinical and demographic metadata varied by source and participant and was provided uncurated.

V is pruned by 5 bases and J by 0 bases, leaving 9 bases of the junction without a gene match. The CDR3 runs 17 amino acids, cysteine and phenylalanine included. The retained sequence is limited to the CDR3, 51 bases, with the frame set at the first base. Based on the germline V gene (reference sequence), the CDR1 and CDR2 sequences are LGHDT and YNNKEL. Whole blood was collected in K2EDTA tubes by collaborating institutions according to the institutions' own protocols. For TCRbeta analysis, collaborators shipped samples in one of three forms: frozen whole blood, isolated PBMCs, or DNA extracted from either of those sample types. TCRbeta CDR3 regions were amplified from genomic DNA by means of the immunoSEQ Assay, a bias-controlled multiplex PCR. The authors' analysis ran thus. Within the assay, amplification of reference gene primers was used to estimate how many nucleated cells each sample contained. Sequence reads were collapsed and filtered to measure the absolute abundance of every unique TCRbeta CDR3 rearrangement. For each sample, productive Simpson clonality was calculated as the square root of Simpson's diversity index across productive rearrangements. Imported from immuneACCESS, the table was reduced by TCRdb to in-frame sequences with V and J called. These copies leave out some clones; in studies compared against another copy, an unresolved V gene accounts for under half, and the cause of the remainder is not known. V and J calls and clone size are those listed in that table; D and trimming were worked out from the DNA. Across this sample there are more than 200,000 clones, with roughly 80% seen only once. Together, the top ten hold less than 11% of the sample.

The material sequenced was peripheral blood. This sequence originates from a woman aged 80 or over with acute or convalescent COVID-19. The chain couples TRBV3-1 (or the pseudogene TRBV3-2) to TRBJ2-1, and 8 junctional nucleotides match TRBD2. In nucleotide form, the sequence is TGTGCCAGCAGCTCGTGGACGGGAGGGAGCTCCTACAATGAGCAGTTCTTC. Its product reads: CASSSWTGGSSYNEQFF.